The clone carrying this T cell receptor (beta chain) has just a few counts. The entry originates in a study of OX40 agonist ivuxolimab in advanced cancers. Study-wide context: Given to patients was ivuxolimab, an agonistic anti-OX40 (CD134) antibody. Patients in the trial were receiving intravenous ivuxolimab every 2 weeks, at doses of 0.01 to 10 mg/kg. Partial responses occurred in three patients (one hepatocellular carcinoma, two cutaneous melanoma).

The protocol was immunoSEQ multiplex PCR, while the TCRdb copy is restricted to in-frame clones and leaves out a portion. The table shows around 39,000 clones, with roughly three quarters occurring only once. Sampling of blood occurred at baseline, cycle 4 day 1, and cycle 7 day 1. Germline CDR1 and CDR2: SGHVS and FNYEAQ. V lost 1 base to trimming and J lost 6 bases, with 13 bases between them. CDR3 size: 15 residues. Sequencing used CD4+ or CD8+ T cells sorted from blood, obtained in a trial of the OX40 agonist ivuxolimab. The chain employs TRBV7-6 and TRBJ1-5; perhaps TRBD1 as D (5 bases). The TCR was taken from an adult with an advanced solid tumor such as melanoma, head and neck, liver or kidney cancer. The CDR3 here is CASSLEVGVGQPQHF. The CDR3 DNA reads TGTGCCAGCAGCTTAGAGGTAGGGGTGGGTCAGCCCCAGCATTTT.